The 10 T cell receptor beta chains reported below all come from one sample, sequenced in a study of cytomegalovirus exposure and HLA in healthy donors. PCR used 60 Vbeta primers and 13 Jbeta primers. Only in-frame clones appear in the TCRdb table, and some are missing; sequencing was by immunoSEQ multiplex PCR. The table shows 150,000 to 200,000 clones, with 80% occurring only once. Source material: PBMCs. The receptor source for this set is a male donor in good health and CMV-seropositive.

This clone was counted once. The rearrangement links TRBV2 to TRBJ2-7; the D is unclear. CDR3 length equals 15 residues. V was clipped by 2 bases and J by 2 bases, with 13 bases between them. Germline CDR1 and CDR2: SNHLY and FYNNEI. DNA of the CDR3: TGTGCCAGCAGTGAAAGATGGCCGTTAACCTACGAGCAGTACTTC. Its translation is CASSERWPLTYEQYF.

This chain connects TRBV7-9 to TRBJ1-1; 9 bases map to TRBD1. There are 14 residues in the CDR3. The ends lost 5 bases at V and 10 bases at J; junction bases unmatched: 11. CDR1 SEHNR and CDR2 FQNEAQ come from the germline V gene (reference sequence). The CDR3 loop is CASSHPTGGSGAFF. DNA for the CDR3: TGTGCCAGCAGCCACCCAACAGGGGGCAGCGGAGCTTTCTTT.

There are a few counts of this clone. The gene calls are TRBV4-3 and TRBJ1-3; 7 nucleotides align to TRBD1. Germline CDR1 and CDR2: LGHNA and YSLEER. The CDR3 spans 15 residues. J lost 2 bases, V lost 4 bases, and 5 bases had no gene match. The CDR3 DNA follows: TGCGCCAGCAGCCTCCGACAGGGAACTGGAAACACCATATATTTT. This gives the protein CASSLRQGTGNTIYF.

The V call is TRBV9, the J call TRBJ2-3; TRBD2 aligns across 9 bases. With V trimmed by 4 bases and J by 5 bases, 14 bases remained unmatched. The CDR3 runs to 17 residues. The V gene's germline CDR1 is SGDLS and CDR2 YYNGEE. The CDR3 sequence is CASSPRSSGSQIDTQYF. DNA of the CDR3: TGTGCCAGCAGCCCCAGAAGTAGCGGGAGTCAGATAGATACGCAGTATTTT.

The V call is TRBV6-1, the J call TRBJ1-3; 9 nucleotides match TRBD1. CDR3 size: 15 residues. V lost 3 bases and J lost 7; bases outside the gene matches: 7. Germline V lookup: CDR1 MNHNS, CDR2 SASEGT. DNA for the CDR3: TGTGCCAGCAGTGATTACGGGACAGGGATCAACACCATATATTTT. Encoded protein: CASSDYGTGINTIYF.

For the CDR3, the DNA is TGTGCCAGCAGCTTAGCCCACTACGAGCAGTACTTC. Protein product: CASSLAHYEQYF. This chain joins TRBV11-3 and TRBJ2-7; no definite D call. This CDR3 has 12 amino acids. Trimming stripped 1 base from V and 3 bases from J, with 4 bases between. Germline CDR1 SGHNT, CDR2 YENEEA.

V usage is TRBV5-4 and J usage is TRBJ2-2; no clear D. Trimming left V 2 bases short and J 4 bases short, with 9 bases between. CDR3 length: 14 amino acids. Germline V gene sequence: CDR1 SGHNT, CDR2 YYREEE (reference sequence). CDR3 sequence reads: CASSFPGITGELFF. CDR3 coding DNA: TGTGCCAGCAGCTTCCCGGGTATCACCGGGGAGCTGTTTTTT.

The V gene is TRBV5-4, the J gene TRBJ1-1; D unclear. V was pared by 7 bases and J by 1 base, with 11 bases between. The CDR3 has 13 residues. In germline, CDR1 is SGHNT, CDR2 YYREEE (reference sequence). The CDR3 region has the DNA TGTGCCAGCGGTCACGGAGGGAACACTGAAGCTTTCTTT. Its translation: CASGHGGNTEAFF.

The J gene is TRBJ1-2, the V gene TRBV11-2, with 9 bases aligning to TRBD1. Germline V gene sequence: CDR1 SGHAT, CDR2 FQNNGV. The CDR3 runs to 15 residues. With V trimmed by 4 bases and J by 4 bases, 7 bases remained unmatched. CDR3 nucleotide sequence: TGTGCCAGCAGCTCGTCCCGGGACAGGGTCTATGGCTACACCTTC. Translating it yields CASSSSRDRVYGYTF. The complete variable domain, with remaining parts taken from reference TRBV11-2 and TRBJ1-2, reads EAGVAQSPRYKIIEKRQSVAFWCNPISGHATLYWYQQILGQGPKLLIQFQNNGVVDDSQLPKDRFSAERLKGVDSTLKIQPAKLEDSAVYLCASSSSRDRVYGYTFGSGTRLTVV.

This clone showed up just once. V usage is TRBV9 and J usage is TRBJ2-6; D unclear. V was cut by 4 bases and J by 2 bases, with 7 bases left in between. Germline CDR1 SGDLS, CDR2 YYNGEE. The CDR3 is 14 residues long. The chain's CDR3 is CASSPSPGANVLTF. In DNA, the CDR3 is TGTGCCAGCAGCCCCTCTCCTGGGGCCAACGTCCTGACTTTC.